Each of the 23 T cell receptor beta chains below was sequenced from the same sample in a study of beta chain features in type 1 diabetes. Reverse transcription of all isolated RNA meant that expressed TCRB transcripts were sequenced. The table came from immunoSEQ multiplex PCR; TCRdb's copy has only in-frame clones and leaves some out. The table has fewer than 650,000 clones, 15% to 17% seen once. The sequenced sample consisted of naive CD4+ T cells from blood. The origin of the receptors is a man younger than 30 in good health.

CDR3 nucleotides: TGTGCCAGCGTCGGGACAGGAGGACACTACGAGCAGTACTTC. Translating gives CASVGTGGHYEQYF. V is TRBV21-1 and J is TRBJ2-7; TRBD1 is the table's D call and was not checked against the DNA. TRBV21-1 is annotated as a pseudogene. This CDR3 spans 14 amino acids.

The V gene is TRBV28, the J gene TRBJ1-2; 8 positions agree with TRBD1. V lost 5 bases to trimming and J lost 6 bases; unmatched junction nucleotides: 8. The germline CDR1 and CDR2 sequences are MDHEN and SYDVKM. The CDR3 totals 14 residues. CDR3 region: CASSSQGQGHGYTF. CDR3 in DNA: TGTGCCAGCAGTAGTCAAGGACAGGGACATGGCTACACCTTC.

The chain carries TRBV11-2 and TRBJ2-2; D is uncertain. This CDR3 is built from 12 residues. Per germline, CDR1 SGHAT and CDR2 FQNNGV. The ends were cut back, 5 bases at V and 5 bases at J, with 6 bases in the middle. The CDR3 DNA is TGTGCCAGCAGCCGACCTACCGGGGAGCTGTTTTTT. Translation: CASSRPTGELFF.

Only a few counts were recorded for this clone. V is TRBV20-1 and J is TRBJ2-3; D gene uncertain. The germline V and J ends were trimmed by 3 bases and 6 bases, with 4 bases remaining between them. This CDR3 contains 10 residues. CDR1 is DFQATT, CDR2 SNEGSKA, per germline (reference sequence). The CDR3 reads CSASLDTQYF. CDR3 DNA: TGCAGTGCTAGCCTGGATACGCAGTATTTT.

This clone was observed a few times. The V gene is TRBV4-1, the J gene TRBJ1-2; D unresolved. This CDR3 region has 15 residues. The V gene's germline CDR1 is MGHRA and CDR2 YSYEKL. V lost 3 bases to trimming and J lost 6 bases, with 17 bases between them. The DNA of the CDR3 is TGCGCCAGCAGCCATCCCGGACTGGACGCAGATGGCTACACCTTC. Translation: CASSHPGLDADGYTF.

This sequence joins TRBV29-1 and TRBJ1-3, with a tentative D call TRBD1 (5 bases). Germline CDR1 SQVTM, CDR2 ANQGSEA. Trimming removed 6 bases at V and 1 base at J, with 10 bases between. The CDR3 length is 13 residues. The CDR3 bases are TGCAGCGTGGGGGGGTTTTCTGGAAACACCATATATTTT. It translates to CSVGGFSGNTIYF. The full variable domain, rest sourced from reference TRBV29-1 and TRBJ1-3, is SAVISQKPSRDICQRGTSLTIQCQVDSQVTMMFWYRQQPGQSLTLIATANQGSEATYESGFVIDKFPISRPNLTFSTLTVSNMSPEDSSIYLCSVGGFSGNTIYFGEGSWLTVV.

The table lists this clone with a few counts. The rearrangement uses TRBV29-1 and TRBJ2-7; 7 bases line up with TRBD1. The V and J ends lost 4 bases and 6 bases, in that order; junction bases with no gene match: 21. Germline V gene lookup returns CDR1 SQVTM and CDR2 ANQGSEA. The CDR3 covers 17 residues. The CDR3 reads CSVANGQALGVRVEQYF. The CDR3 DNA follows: TGCAGCGTTGCAAACGGACAGGCCCTCGGAGTTCGGGTCGAGCAGTACTTC.

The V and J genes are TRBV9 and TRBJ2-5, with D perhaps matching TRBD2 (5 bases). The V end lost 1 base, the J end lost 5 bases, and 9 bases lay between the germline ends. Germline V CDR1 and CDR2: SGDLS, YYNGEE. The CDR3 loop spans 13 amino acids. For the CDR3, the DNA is TGTGCCAGCAGCGTATCTAGCCGGGAGACCCAGTACTTC. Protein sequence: CASSVSSRETQYF. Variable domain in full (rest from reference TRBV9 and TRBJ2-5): DSGVTQTPKHLITATGQRVTLRCSPRSGDLSVYWYQQSLDQGLQFLIQYYNGEERAKGNILERFSAQQFPDLHSELNLSSLELGDSALYFCASSVSSRETQYFGPGTRLLVL.

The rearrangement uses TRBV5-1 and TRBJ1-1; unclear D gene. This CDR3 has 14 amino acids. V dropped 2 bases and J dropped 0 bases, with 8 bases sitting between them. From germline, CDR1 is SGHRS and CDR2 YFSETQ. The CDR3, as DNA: TGCGCCAGCAGCTTCTCGACCCTGAACACTGAAGCTTTCTTT. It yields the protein CASSFSTLNTEAFF.

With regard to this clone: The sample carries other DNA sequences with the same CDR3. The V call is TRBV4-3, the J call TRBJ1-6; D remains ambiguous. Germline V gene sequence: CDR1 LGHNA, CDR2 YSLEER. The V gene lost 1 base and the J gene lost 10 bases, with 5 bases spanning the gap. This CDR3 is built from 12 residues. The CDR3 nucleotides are TGCGCCAGCAGCCAAGGTGTATCACCCCTCCACTTT. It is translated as CASSQGVSPLHF.

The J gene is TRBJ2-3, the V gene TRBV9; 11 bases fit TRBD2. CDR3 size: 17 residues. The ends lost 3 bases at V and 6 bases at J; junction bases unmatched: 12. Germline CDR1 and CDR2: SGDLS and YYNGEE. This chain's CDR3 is CASSGLAGRSTADTQYF. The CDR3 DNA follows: TGTGCCAGCAGCGGACTAGCGGGGCGCTCAACGGCGGATACGCAGTATTTT.

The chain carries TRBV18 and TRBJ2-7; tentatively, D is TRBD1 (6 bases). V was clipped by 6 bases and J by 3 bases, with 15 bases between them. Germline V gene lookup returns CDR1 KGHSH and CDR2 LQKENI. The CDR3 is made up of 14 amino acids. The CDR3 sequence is CASSAITGFYEQYF. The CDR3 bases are TGTGCCAGCTCTGCAATAACAGGGTTCTACGAGCAGTACTTC.

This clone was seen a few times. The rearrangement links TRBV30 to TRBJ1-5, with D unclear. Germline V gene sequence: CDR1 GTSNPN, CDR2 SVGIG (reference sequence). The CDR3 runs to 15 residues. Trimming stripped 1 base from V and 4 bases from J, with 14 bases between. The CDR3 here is CAWSGVGKANQPQHF. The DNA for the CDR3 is TGTGCCTGGAGTGGGGTCGGGAAGGCTAATCAGCCCCAGCATTTT.

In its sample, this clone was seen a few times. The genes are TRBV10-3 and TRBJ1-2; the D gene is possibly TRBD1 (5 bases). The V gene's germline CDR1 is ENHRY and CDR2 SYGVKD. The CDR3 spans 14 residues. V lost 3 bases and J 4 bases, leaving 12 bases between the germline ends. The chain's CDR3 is CAISDGATVYGYTF. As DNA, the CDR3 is TGTGCCATCAGTGACGGGGCTACGGTCTATGGCTACACCTTC.

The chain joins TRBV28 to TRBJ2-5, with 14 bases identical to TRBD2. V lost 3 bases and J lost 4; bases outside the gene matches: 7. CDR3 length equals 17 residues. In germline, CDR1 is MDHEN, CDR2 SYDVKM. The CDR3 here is CASSLTSGGARRETQYF. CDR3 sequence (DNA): TGTGCCAGCAGTTTGACTAGCGGGGGGGCCAGGCGAGAGACCCAGTACTTC.

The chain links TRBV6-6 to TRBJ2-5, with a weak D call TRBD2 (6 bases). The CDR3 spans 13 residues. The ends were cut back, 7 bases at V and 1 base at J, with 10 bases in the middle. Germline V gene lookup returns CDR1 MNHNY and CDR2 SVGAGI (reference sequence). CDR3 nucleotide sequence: TGTGCCAGCATTGGAGGGTTCCAAGAGACCCAGTACTTC. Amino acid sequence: CASIGGFQETQYF.

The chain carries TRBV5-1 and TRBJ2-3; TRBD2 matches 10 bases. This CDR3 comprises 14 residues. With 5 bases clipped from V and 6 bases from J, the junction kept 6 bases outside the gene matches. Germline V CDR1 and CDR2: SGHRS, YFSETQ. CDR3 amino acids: CASSPLAGADTQYF. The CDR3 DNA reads TGCGCCAGCAGTCCTCTAGCGGGGGCGGATACGCAGTATTTT.

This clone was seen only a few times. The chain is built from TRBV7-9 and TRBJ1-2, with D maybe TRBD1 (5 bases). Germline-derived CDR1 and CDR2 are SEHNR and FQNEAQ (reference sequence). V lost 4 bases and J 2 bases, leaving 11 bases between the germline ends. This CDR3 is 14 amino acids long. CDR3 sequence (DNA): TGTGCCAGCAGCTCGGGGACGGGAAACTATGGCTACACCTTC. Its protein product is CASSSGTGNYGYTF.

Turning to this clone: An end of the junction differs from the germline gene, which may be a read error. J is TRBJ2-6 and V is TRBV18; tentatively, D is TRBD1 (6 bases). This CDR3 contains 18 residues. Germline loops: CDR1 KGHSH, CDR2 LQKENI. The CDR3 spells CASSPVGQLFSAANVLTF. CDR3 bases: TGTGCCAGCTCACCCGTAGGACAGCTTTTTTCTGCGGCCAACGTCCTGACTTTC. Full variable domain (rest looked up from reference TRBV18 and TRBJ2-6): NAGVMQNPRHLVRRRGQEARLRCSPMKGHSHVYWYRQLPEEGLKFMVYLQKENIIDESGMPKERFSAEFPKEGPSILRIQQVVRGDSAAYFCASSPVGQLFSAANVLTFGAGSRLTVL.

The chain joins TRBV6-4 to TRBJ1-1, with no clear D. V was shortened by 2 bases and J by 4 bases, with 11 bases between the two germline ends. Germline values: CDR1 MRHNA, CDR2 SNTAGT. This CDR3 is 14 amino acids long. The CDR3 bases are TGTGCCAGCAGTGACAATGGGGTGGCCACTGAAGCTTTCTTT. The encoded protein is CASSDNGVATEAFF.

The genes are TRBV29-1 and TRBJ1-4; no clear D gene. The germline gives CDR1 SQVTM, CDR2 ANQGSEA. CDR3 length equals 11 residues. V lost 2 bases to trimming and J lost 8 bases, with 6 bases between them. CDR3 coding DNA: TGCAGCGTTGAAAGTCGAGAAAAACTGTTTTTT. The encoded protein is CSVESREKLFF.

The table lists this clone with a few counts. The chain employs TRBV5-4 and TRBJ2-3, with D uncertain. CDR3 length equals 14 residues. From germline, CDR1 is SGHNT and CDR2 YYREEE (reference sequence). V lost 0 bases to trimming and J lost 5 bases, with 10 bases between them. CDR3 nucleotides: TGTGCCAGCAGCTTGGGAAAGGGTGGAGATACGCAGTATTTT. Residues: CASSLGKGGDTQYF.

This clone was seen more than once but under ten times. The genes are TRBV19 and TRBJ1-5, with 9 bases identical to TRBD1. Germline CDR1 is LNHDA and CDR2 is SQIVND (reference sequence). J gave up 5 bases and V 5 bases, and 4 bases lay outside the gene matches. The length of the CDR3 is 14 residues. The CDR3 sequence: CASSEQGAYQPQHF. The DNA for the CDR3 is TGTGCCAGTAGTGAACAGGGGGCCTATCAGCCCCAGCATTTT.